These 30 T cell receptor beta chains originate from one sample sequenced in a study of shared clonotypes between healthy human individuals. The protocol was immunoSEQ multiplex PCR, while the TCRdb copy is restricted to in-frame clones and leaves out a portion. Here the sample spans 1,500,000 or so clones, roughly 98.5% being singletons. The source material was naive CD4+ T cells sorted from blood. Subset given: CD45RA+ positively selected. The receptor source for this set is a man aged 30 to 45 in good health.

V is TRBV5-6 and J is TRBJ2-3, with 11 nucleotides matching TRBD2. The junction had 14 bases not matched to a gene; V was cut back by 3 bases and J by 5 bases. From germline, CDR1 is SGHDT and CDR2 YYEEEE. The CDR3 spans 18 residues. The CDR3 nucleotides read TGTGCCAGCAGCTGGCCGGGACTAGCGGACCTAGCTGGAGATACGCAGTATTTT. Encoded protein: CASSWPGLADLAGDTQYF.

The rearrangement joins TRBV29-1 to TRBJ2-7; possibly TRBD1 or TRBD2 for D (5 bases each). The CDR3 is 12 amino acids. CDR1 is SQVTM, CDR2 ANQGSEA, per germline. The V end was cut by 6 bases, the J end by 2 bases, with 11 bases between. CDR3 sequence (DNA): TGCAGCGTAGGGACGTCAGCCTACGAGCAGTACTTC. Amino acids: CSVGTSAYEQYF.

The rearrangement uses TRBV28 and TRBJ2-7; 10 nucleotides line up with TRBD1. V gave up 2 bases and J gave up 7 bases; unmatched junction bases: 8. Germline V gene data show CDR1 as MDHEN and CDR2 as SYDVKM. There are 15 residues in the CDR3. The CDR3 region has the DNA TGTGCCAGCAGTTTAAGTGACAGGGGGCAGGGGGAGCAGTACTTC. It encodes CASSLSDRGQGEQYF.

The rearrangement joins TRBV28 to TRBJ2-7, with TRBD2 matching over 8 bases. The CDR3 length is 16 residues. With 4 bases clipped from V and 2 bases from J, the junction kept 10 bases outside the gene matches. Germline assignment: CDR1 MDHEN and CDR2 SYDVKM. The CDR3 DNA reads as TGTGCCAGCAGTTCCCCCGGGGTAGCGGGGACCTACGAGCAGTACTTC. Encoded protein: CASSSPGVAGTYEQYF.

The chain recombines TRBV6-5 with TRBJ1-5, with no clear D. Trimming stripped 8 bases from V and 2 bases from J, with 16 bases between. This CDR3 contains 15 residues. Germline CDR1 reads MNHEY; CDR2 reads SVGAGI. In DNA form, the CDR3 reads TGTGCCAGCGCCCCCCGGCTAGGCGGCAATCAGCCCCAGCATTTT. Protein product: CASAPRLGGNQPQHF.

The gene calls are TRBV5-1 and TRBJ2-2; perhaps TRBD2 as D (6 bases). CDR3 length: 15 residues. Deletions cut 6 bases from V and 0 bases from J, with 12 bases between. Germline V gene sequence: CDR1 SGHRS, CDR2 YFSETQ. This CDR3 is CASTRDSANTGELFF. The CDR3 DNA sequence: TGCGCCAGCACCCGGGACTCCGCGAACACCGGGGAGCTGTTTTTT.

On this clone: Other nucleotide sequences in the sample specify the same CDR3. The chain joins TRBV28 to TRBJ1-1, with D hard to call. With 3 bases removed from V and 0 bases from J, the gap between germline ends came to 5 bases. Germline V gene sequence: CDR1 MDHEN, CDR2 SYDVKM. The CDR3 is made up of 13 amino acids. CDR3 in amino acids: CASSLVLNTEAFF. In nucleotides, the CDR3 is TGTGCCAGCAGTTTGGTTCTGAACACTGAAGCTTTCTTT.

V usage is TRBV13 and J usage is TRBJ2-7, with D possibly matching TRBD1 (6 bases). V dropped 5 bases and J dropped 0 bases, with 14 bases sitting between them. Germline V gives CDR1 PRHDT, CDR2 FYEKMQ (reference sequence). This CDR3 is 15 amino acids long. CDR3 DNA sequence: TGTGCCAGCAGCGCGGACAGTCTGTCCTCCTACGAGCAGTACTTC. Amino acids: CASSADSLSSYEQYF.

This rearrangement joins TRBV14 to TRBJ1-5; no definite D call. CDR1 is SGHDN, CDR2 FVKESK, per germline. The CDR3 totals 13 residues. V shed 2 bases and J shed 5 bases, with 7 bases lying between them. The CDR3 DNA reads TGTGCCAGCAGCCAATATCGGGATCAGCCCCAGCATTTT. Translating gives CASSQYRDQPQHF.

The chain carries TRBV5-1 and TRBJ1-1; perhaps TRBD1 as D (6 bases). The CDR3 is 17 residues long. Germline loops: CDR1 SGHRS, CDR2 YFSETQ. V lost 7 bases and J lost 0, with 22 bases in between. In nucleotides, the CDR3 is TGCGCCAGCGCACCCCACAGGGAAGCCCTAATGAACACTGAAGCTTTCTTT. Encoded protein: CASAPHREALMNTEAFF.

The rearrangement uses TRBV4-3 and TRBJ2-1; TRBD2 matches 8 bases. The CDR3 extends over 20 amino acids. The ends lost 1 base at V and 3 bases at J; junction bases unmatched: 17. CDR1 and CDR2 (germline): LGHNA, YSLEER. The CDR3 coding sequence is TGCGCCAGCAGCCAAGTACCGGGCGGGAGGAGCTGGACCGACTACAATGAGCAGTTCTTC. It translates to CASSQVPGGRSWTDYNEQFF.

With respect to this clone: Other DNA sequences in the sample encode the same CDR3. The chain links TRBV7-6 to TRBJ2-6; a weak D match, TRBD1 (6 bases). Germline V gene sequence: CDR1 SGHVS, CDR2 FNYEAQ. The V end lost 1 base, the J end lost 4 bases, and 11 bases lay between the germline ends. This CDR3 comprises 16 residues. DNA of the CDR3: TGTGCCAGCAGCTTAGTCTCAGGGGCCGGGGCCAACGTCCTGACTTTC. Protein: CASSLVSGAGANVLTF.

Regarding this clone: Other DNA sequences of this sample code for an identical CDR3. This rearrangement joins TRBV18 to TRBJ2-7; tentatively, D is TRBD1 (6 bases). The CDR3 runs to 11 residues. Germline V lookup: CDR1 KGHSH, CDR2 LQKENI. V lost 3 bases to trimming and J lost 7 bases, with 7 bases between them. CDR3 sequence (DNA): TGTGCCAGCTCACCGAGGGGGGAGCAGTACTTC. Protein: CASSPRGEQYF.

V is TRBV6-6 and J is TRBJ2-1, with 10 positions matching TRBD1. V gave up 5 bases and J gave up 8 bases; unmatched junction bases: 12. The CDR3 length is 16 residues. From germline, CDR1 is MNHNY and CDR2 SVGAGI (reference sequence). CDR3 in DNA: TGTGCCAGCAGTCCCGAGACAGGGGGCCGGATTCATGAGCAGTTCTTC. This codes for CASSPETGGRIHEQFF.

This chain connects TRBV2 to TRBJ2-5; possible D gene TRBD1, 6 bases. This CDR3 region has 14 residues. Germline V gives CDR1 SNHLY, CDR2 FYNNEI. The V and J ends lost 2 bases and 3 bases respectively, with 10 bases between them. This chain's CDR3 is CASSELDSKETQYF. As DNA, the CDR3 is TGTGCCAGCAGTGAATTGGACAGTAAAGAGACCCAGTACTTC.

The chain links TRBV18 to TRBJ1-4; 10 bases map to TRBD1. V gave up 6 bases and J gave up 7 bases; unmatched junction bases: 11. CDR1 KGHSH and CDR2 LQKENI come from the germline V gene. The CDR3 sequence is 16 residues long. The CDR3, as DNA: TGTGCCAGCTCGACCGGGACAGGGGTCCCTGGTGAAAAACTGTTTTTT. It yields the protein CASSTGTGVPGEKLFF.

V gene TRBV28 combines with J gene TRBJ2-1, with a tentative D call TRBD2 (6 bases). Per the germline V gene, CDR1 is MDHEN and CDR2 is SYDVKM. CDR3 length equals 21 residues. V lost 3 bases, J lost 3 bases, and 30 bases lay in between. Written as DNA, the CDR3 is TGTGCCAGCAGTTTTCTCTCCGGAGGTCGGGGGTTGGCAGGATTCTACAATGAGCAGTTCTTC. It encodes CASSFLSGGRGLAGFYNEQFF.

The count of this clone is one. Written as DNA, the CDR3 is TGTGCCAGCAAGCGGGCGGGAGGCCACGAGCAGTACTTC. Protein: CASKRAGGHEQYF. The J gene is TRBJ2-7, the V gene TRBV14; 8 nucleotides line up with TRBD2. CDR3 size: 13 residues. Germline CDR1 and CDR2: SGHDN and FVKESK. Unmatched junction bases numbered 7, after V lost 7 bases and J lost 5 bases.

The gene calls are TRBV7-3 and TRBJ2-2, with TRBD2 identical over 8 bases. Germline V gives CDR1 SGHTA, CDR2 FQGTGA. The V gene end was trimmed by 1 base and the J gene end by 6 bases; junction bases not matched to a gene: 10. The CDR3 has 17 amino acids. The CDR3 is CASSLRSGRAVPGELFF. Written as DNA, the CDR3 is TGTGCCAGCAGCTTAAGGTCCGGGAGGGCCGTCCCCGGGGAGCTGTTTTTT.

J is TRBJ2-1 and V is TRBV11-2; 15 nucleotides align to TRBD2. The CDR3 runs to 16 residues. The V gene end was trimmed by 3 bases and the J gene end by 8 bases; junction bases not matched to a gene: 5. The germline gives CDR1 SGHAT, CDR2 FQNNGV. This chain's CDR3 is CASSFSGLAGGDEQFF. The CDR3, as DNA: TGTGCCAGCAGCTTTAGCGGACTAGCGGGAGGGGATGAGCAGTTCTTC.

The chain combines TRBV18 with TRBJ2-5; D not resolved. The V end lost 1 base, the J end lost 4 bases, and 10 bases lay between the germline ends. The V gene's germline CDR1 is KGHSH and CDR2 LQKENI. CDR3 length equals 14 residues. The CDR3 DNA sequence: TGTGCCAGCTCACCACAGGCCCAAAGAGAGACCCAGTACTTC. This encodes CASSPQAQRETQYF.

This chain joins TRBV10-3 and TRBJ2-7; D may be TRBD1 or TRBD2 (7 bases each). The CDR3 consists of 17 residues. The V end lost 6 bases, the J end lost 5 bases, and 26 bases lay between the germline ends. CDR1 is ENHRY, CDR2 SYGVKD, per germline. In DNA, the CDR3 is TGTGCCATCAGCCAAGCAGTGTCTGAGGCAGGGGGGGACGAGCAGTACTTC. Translating gives CAISQAVSEAGGDEQYF.

The chain has TRBV5-4 and TRBJ2-5, with a possible D match to TRBD2 (5 bases). CDR1 SGHNT and CDR2 YYREEE come from the germline V gene (reference sequence). The CDR3 is 13 residues long. With 5 bases removed from V and 5 bases from J, the gap between germline ends came to 13 bases. The CDR3 is CASSSGEWETQYF. CDR3 sequence (DNA): TGTGCCAGCAGTTCCGGGGAGTGGGAGACCCAGTACTTC.

This chain joins TRBV28 and TRBJ2-7, with D unclear. V dropped 5 bases and J dropped 6 bases, with 8 bases sitting between them. The CDR3 runs 11 residues. The germline V gene encodes CDR1 MDHEN and CDR2 SYDVKM. CDR3 residues: CASSPRFEQYF. CDR3 nucleotide sequence: TGTGCCAGCAGTCCCCGGTTCGAGCAGTACTTC.

This chain links TRBV9 with TRBJ2-1, with 10 positions matching TRBD2. V shed 0 bases and J 6 bases; nucleotides not matched to a gene: 3. The CDR3 loop spans 15 amino acids. Per the germline V gene, CDR1 is SGDLS and CDR2 is YYNGEE. The CDR3 nucleotides are TGTGCCAGCAGCGTAGTAGCGGGAGGTTCCAATGAGCAGTTCTTC. Protein sequence: CASSVVAGGSNEQFF.

The J gene is TRBJ2-3, the V gene TRBV5-1; 11 nucleotides match TRBD2. V shed 0 bases and J 4 bases; nucleotides not matched to a gene: 4. Germline CDR1 reads SGHRS; CDR2 reads YFSETQ. There are 16 residues in the CDR3. DNA for the CDR3: TGCGCCAGCAGCTTGGGACTAGCGGGGAATGCAGATACGCAGTATTTT. Its protein is CASSLGLAGNADTQYF.

The V gene is TRBV4-1, the J gene TRBJ1-5, with TRBD1 matching 8 bases. Germline V gene data show CDR1 as MGHRA and CDR2 as YSYEKL. There are 15 residues in the CDR3. Unmatched junction bases numbered 4, after V lost 0 bases and J lost 6 bases. The CDR3 DNA reads TGCGCCAGCAGCCAAGAACCCGACAGGGGTCAGCCCCAGCATTTT. Translation: CASSQEPDRGQPQHF.

This chain uses TRBV5-1 with TRBJ2-1; D is undetermined. V was clipped by 4 bases and J by 0 bases, with 11 bases between them. The CDR3 loop spans 15 amino acids. CDR1 SGHRS and CDR2 YFSETQ come from the germline V gene. The CDR3 loop is CASSQRSSSYNEQFF. The CDR3 bases are TGCGCCAGCAGCCAGAGGAGTAGCTCCTACAATGAGCAGTTCTTC.

About this clone: The same CDR3 is also encoded by other DNA sequences in this sample. The CDR3 sequence: CASSPLPGGTEAFF. CDR3 nucleotides: TGCGCCAGCAGCCCTCTACCGGGTGGAACTGAAGCTTTCTTT. The chain is built from TRBV5-1 and TRBJ1-1; D is ambiguous. The germline V gene encodes CDR1 SGHRS and CDR2 YFSETQ. V shed 4 bases and J shed 5 bases, with 15 bases lying between them. CDR3 length equals 14 residues. Together with reference TRBV5-1 and TRBJ1-1, the CDR3 gives the full variable domain: KAGVTQTPRYLIKTRGQQVTLSCSPISGHRSVSWYQQTPGQGLQFLFEYFSETQRNKGNFPGRFSGRQFSNSRSEMNVSTLELGDSALYLCASSPLPGGTEAFFGQGTRLTVV.

This chain joins TRBV28 and TRBJ2-6; no definite D call. The CDR3 is 14 residues long. Germline CDR1 is MDHEN and CDR2 is SYDVKM. Trimming left V 4 bases short and J 2 bases short, with 6 bases between. The CDR3 DNA reads as TGTGCCAGCAGTTATACTGCTGGGGCCAACGTCCTGACTTTC. Its translation is CASSYTAGANVLTF.